This T cell receptor beta chain was recorded in a study of OX40 agonist ivuxolimab in advanced cancers. The CDR3 covers 15 residues. Germline-derived CDR1 and CDR2 are SGHDT and YYEEEE. Trimming at V came to 4 bases and at J to 7 bases, leaving 9 bases not matched to a gene. The data were produced by immunoSEQ multiplex PCR, yet TCRdb's version contains in-frame clones alone and is incomplete. The table has 100,000 to 150,000 clones, over 75% seen once; the top ten hold around 1%. This TCR was sampled from an adult with an advanced solid tumor such as melanoma, head and neck, liver or kidney cancer. This material consisted of CD4+ or CD8+ T cells sorted from blood, taken in a trial of the OX40 agonist ivuxolimab. The chain is built from TRBV5-6 and TRBJ1-4; 8 bases fit TRBD1. In nucleotides, the CDR3 is TGTGCCAGCAGCCCCACGAGGACAGGGAGTGAAAAACTGTTTTTT. This gives the protein CASSPTRTGSEKLFF.